This T cell receptor beta chain was documented in a study of cytomegalovirus exposure and HLA in healthy donors. Regarding this clone: Antigen: not known.

Unrecorded immune exposure was likely among donors, who were nominally healthy when sampled. Study findings and constraints: Trimming of TCR beta V- and J-genes showed a link, identified in a later analysis, to a missense DCLRE1C variant. Presence/absence comparisons presumed near-even sequencing depth among donors.

The PCR had 60 Vbeta and 13 Jbeta primers. Sequenced by immunoSEQ multiplex PCR; TCRdb stores in-frame clones only, minus some. This table holds 150,000 to 200,000 clones, nearly 70% found once. CDR1 and CDR2 from the germline V gene are SGHDT and YYEEEE. V lost 7 bases to trimming and J lost 0 bases; unmatched junction nucleotides: 9. CDR3 size: 15 residues. Sequenced input: PBMCs. The sequence was collected from a man aged 25 to 40 in good health and CMV-seropositive. This sequence joins TRBV5-6 and TRBJ2-7, with 8 bases that match TRBD2. In DNA, the CDR3 is TGTGCCAGCCGACCGGGTAGCGGGACCTCCTACGAGCAGTACTTC. This gives the protein CASRPGSGTSYEQYF.